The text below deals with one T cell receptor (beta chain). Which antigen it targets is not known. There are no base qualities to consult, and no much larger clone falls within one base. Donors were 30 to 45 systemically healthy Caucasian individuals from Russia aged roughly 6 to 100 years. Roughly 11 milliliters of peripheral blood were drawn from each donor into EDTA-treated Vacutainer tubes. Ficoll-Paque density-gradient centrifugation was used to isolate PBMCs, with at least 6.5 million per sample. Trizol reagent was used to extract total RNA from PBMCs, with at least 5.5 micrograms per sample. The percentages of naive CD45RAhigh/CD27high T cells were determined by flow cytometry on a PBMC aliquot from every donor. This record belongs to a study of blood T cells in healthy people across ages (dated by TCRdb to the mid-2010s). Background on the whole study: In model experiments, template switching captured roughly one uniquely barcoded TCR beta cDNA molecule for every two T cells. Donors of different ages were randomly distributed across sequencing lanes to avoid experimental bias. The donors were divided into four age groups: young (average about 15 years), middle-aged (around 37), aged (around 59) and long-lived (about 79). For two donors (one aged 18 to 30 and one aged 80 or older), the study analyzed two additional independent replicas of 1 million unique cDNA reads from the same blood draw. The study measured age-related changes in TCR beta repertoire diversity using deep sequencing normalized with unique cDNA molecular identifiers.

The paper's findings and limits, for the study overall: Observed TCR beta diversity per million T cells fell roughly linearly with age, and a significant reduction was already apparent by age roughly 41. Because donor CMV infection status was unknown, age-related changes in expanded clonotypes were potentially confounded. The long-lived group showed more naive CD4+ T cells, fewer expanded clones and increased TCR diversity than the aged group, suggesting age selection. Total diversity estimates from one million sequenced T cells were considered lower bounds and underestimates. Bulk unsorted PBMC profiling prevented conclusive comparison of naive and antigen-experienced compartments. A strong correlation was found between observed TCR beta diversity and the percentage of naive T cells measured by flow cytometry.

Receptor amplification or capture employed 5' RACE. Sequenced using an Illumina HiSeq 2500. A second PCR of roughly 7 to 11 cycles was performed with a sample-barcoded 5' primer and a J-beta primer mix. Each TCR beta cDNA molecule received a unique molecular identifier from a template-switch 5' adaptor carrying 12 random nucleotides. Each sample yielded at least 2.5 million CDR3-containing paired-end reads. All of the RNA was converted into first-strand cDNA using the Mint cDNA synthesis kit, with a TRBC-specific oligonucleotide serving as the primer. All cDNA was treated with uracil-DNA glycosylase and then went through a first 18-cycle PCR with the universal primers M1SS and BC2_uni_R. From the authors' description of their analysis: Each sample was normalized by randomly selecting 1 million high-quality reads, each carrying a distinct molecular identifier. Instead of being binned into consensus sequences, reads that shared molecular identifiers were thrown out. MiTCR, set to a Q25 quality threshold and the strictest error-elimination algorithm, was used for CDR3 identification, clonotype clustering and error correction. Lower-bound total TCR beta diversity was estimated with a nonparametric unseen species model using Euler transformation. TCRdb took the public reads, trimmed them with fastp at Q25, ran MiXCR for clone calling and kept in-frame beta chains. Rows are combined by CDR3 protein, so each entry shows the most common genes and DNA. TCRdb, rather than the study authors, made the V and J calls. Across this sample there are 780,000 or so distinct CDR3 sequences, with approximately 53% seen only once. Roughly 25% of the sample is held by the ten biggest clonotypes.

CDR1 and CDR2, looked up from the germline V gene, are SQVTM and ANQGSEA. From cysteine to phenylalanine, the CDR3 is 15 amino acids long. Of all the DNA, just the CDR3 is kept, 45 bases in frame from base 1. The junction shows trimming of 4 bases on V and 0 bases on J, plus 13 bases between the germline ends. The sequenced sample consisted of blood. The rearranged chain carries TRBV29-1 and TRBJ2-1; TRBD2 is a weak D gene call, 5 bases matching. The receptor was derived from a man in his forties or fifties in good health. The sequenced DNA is TGCAGCGTTGGAGTTACTAGGCCCTCCTACAATGAGCAGTTCTTC. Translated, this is CSVGVTRPSYNEQFF.